Shown below are 31 T cell receptor beta chains from a single sample sequenced in a study of beta chain features in type 1 diabetes. Sequenced material consisted of expressed TCRB transcripts (all of the isolated RNA was reverse transcribed). Sequencing was performed with immunoSEQ multiplex PCR; in TCRdb, only in-frame clones are kept and a portion is missing. The repertoire holds a few hundred thousand clones, with 11% as singletons. The sequenced material came from naive CD4+ T cells from blood. Receptors were obtained from a woman in her twenties or thirties in good health.

This clone showed up just a few times. The gene calls are TRBV18 and TRBJ1-2; 7 bases agree with TRBD1. Losses at the gene ends were 6 bases for V and 4 bases for J; bases not matched to a gene: 17. Germline CDR1 KGHSH, CDR2 LQKENI. This CDR3 spans 17 amino acids. CDR3 DNA sequence: TGTGCCAGCTCGGCCATGGCTCCGGGACAGAGAAGCTATGGCTACACCTTC. It codes for CASSAMAPGQRSYGYTF.

V is TRBV23-1 and J is TRBJ2-2; 7 nucleotides match TRBD1. TRBV23-1 carries the ORF label, with uncertain function. Germline trimming cut 10 bases from V and 4 bases from J; bases unmatched to any gene: 15. This CDR3 region has 16 residues. CDR3 sequence (DNA): TGCGCCACCAGAGAGAACAGGGGAAGGGGCACCGGGGAGCTGTTTTTT. Translation gives CATRENRGRGTGELFF.

The table lists this clone with a few counts. The chain links TRBV4-3 to TRBJ2-2; TRBD2 matches 9 bases. Losses at the gene ends were 1 base for V and 7 bases for J; bases not matched to a gene: 13. CDR1 is LGHNA, CDR2 YSLEER, per germline. CDR3 length: 18 residues. DNA of the CDR3: TGCGCCAGCAGCCAAGGTTTCGCGGGAGGGCGAAGGGGCGGGGAGCTGTTTTTT. Translating it yields CASSQGFAGGRRGGELFF.

This clone was detected only a few times. CDR3 bases: TGTGCCAGCAGCTCCATGGGACTCTCCTACAATGAGCAGTTCTTC. Translating gives CASSSMGLSYNEQFF. The chain carries TRBV7-9 and TRBJ2-1; possibly TRBD2 for D (6 bases). The CDR3 runs to 15 residues. V was clipped by 4 bases and J by 0 bases, with 10 bases between them. Germline CDR1 is SEHNR and CDR2 is FQNEAQ (reference sequence).

This clone came up a few times. This rearrangement joins TRBV7-3 to TRBJ2-5; no reliable D call. The V and J ends lost 5 bases and 1 base respectively, with 14 bases between them. The CDR3 has 15 amino acids. Germline V lookup: CDR1 SGHTA, CDR2 FQGTGA. Here the CDR3 DNA reads TGTGCCAGCAGCCCCAACCATGCGGTCCAAGAGACCCAGTACTTC. As protein: CASSPNHAVQETQYF.

This clone was counted only a few times. The chain links TRBV28 to TRBJ1-5; TRBD1 matches at 7 bases. Germline V lookup: CDR1 MDHEN, CDR2 SYDVKM. The CDR3 runs 14 residues. V gave up 4 bases and J gave up 5 bases; unmatched junction bases: 5. CDR3 protein: CASSSPQGDQPQHF. The CDR3 coding sequence is TGTGCCAGCAGTTCCCCGCAGGGGGATCAGCCCCAGCATTTT.

The V call is TRBV14, the J call TRBJ1-1; D remains unclear. V gave up 0 bases and J gave up 4 bases, with 12 bases separating them. Germline loops: CDR1 SGHDN, CDR2 FVKESK. The CDR3 has 15 amino acids. In DNA form, the CDR3 reads TGTGCCAGCAGCCAAGATTTGGTACGGGGCACTGAAGCTTTCTTT. This gives the protein CASSQDLVRGTEAFF. Looking up the rest from reference TRBV14 and TRBJ1-1 gives the full variable domain: EAGVTQFPSHSVIEKGQTVTLRCDPISGHDNLYWYRRVMGKEIKFLLHFVKESKQDESGMPNNRFLAERTGGTYSTLKVQPAELEDSGVYFCASSQDLVRGTEAFFGQGTRLTVV.

This clone has just a few counts. CDR3 nucleotides: TGCGCCAGCAGCCAATTCAGAGCGGGAGGGAGGGAAGAGACCCAGTACTTC. As protein: CASSQFRAGGREETQYF. J is TRBJ2-5 and V is TRBV4-3, with 10 bases matching TRBD2. This CDR3 contains 17 residues. V gave up 2 bases and J gave up 3 bases; unmatched junction bases: 9. Germline loops: CDR1 LGHNA, CDR2 YSLEER.

The rearrangement joins TRBV14 to TRBJ2-7, with D uncertain. Germline assignment: CDR1 SGHDN and CDR2 FVKESK. Trimming removed 0 bases at V and 5 bases at J, with 8 bases between. This CDR3 has 13 amino acids. The CDR3 DNA sequence: TGTGCCAGCAGCCAAGAAGTGGGCAACGAGCAGTACTTC. Translation: CASSQEVGNEQYF.

The chain couples TRBV18 to TRBJ1-5, with 11 nucleotides matching TRBD1. After removal of 3 bases from V and 5 bases from J, the junction contained 9 bases not matched to a gene. The CDR3 is made up of 17 amino acids. Germline CDR1 and CDR2: KGHSH and LQKENI. The CDR3 region has the DNA TGTGCCAGCTCACCCGGGACAGGGGGAATAAGTTATCAGCCCCAGCATTTT. Its translation is CASSPGTGGISYQPQHF.

There are a few counts of this clone. CDR3 residues: CASSALDGMYEKLFF. The CDR3 DNA reads as TGTGCCAGCTCAGCCCTCGATGGCATGTATGAAAAACTGTTTTTT. The rearrangement uses TRBV18 and TRBJ1-4; unclear D gene. Trimming pared 5 bases from V and 6 bases from J, leaving 16 bases between. Germline-derived CDR1 and CDR2 are KGHSH and LQKENI. This CDR3 has 15 residues.

The chain has TRBV19 and TRBJ2-7, with 9 bases identical to TRBD2. The CDR3 contains 15 residues. Per germline, CDR1 LNHDA and CDR2 SQIVND (reference sequence). Trimming removed 5 bases from V and 1 base from J; junction bases left unmatched: 6. CDR3 sequence: CASSSSAGGSYEQYF. The CDR3 nucleotides read TGTGCCAGTAGTTCATCAGCGGGAGGATCCTACGAGCAGTACTTC.

CDR3 loop: CASSLSGTTYNEQFF. CDR3 nucleotide sequence: TGTGCCAGCAGCCTGAGCGGGACAACGTACAATGAGCAGTTCTTC. The chain uses TRBV7-9 and TRBJ2-1; D might be TRBD2 (7 bases). Deletions cut 5 bases from V and 4 bases from J, with 15 bases between. CDR1 SEHNR and CDR2 FQNEAQ come from the germline V gene (reference sequence). This CDR3 has 15 residues. The whole variable domain, remainder taken from reference TRBV7-9 and TRBJ2-1, is DTGVSQNPRHKITKRGQNVTFRCDPISEHNRLYWYRQTLGQGPEFLTYFQNEAQLEKSRLLSDRFSAERPKGSFSTLEIQRTEQGDSAMYLCASSLSGTTYNEQFFGPGTRLTVL.

CDR3: CASSISGGGFLNTEAFF. CDR3 bases: TGCGCCAGCAGCATATCGGGGGGCGGCTTCCTGAACACTGAAGCTTTCTTT. The chain couples TRBV5-1 to TRBJ1-1; possible D gene TRBD1, 6 bases. V was pared by 4 bases and J by 0 bases, with 19 bases between. CDR3 size: 17 residues. Germline assignment: CDR1 SGHRS and CDR2 YFSETQ. The whole variable domain, filled in from reference TRBV5-1 and TRBJ1-1, reads KAGVTQTPRYLIKTRGQQVTLSCSPISGHRSVSWYQQTPGQGLQFLFEYFSETQRNKGNFPGRFSGRQFSNSRSEMNVSTLELGDSALYLCASSISGGGFLNTEAFFGQGTRLTVV.

This clone occurred once. The chain carries TRBV4-3 and TRBJ2-7; 9 bases agree with TRBD2. This CDR3 region has 18 residues. V lost 0 bases to trimming and J lost 3 bases; unmatched junction nucleotides: 12. Germline V lookup: CDR1 LGHNA, CDR2 YSLEER. The CDR3 DNA reads TGCGCCAGCAGCCAAGACGGGGGGCGACTAGCGGACCACTACGAGCAGTACTTC. Encoded protein: CASSQDGGRLADHYEQYF.

DNA for the CDR3: TGCGCCAGCAGCTTGGTGGGGGCCAATGAAAAACTGTTTTTT. The encoded protein is CASSLVGANEKLFF. The chain uses TRBV5-1 and TRBJ1-4, with a possible D match to TRBD1 (6 bases). Per the germline V gene, CDR1 is SGHRS and CDR2 is YFSETQ. There are 14 residues in the CDR3. The germline V and J ends were trimmed by 0 bases and 5 bases, with 8 bases remaining between them.

The genes are TRBV6-6 and TRBJ2-3; TRBD1 agrees at 7 bases. Unmatched junction bases numbered 11, after V lost 10 bases and J lost 1 base. There are 15 residues in the CDR3. Germline CDR1 and CDR2: MNHNY and SVGAGI (reference sequence). CDR3 loop: CATHRGGRRTDTQYF. Here the CDR3 DNA reads TGTGCCACCCACAGGGGCGGGCGTCGCACAGATACGCAGTATTTT.

Concerning this clone itself: An end of the junction differs from the germline gene, which may be a read error. The chain carries TRBV2 and TRBJ2-7; 10 bases fit TRBD1. The CDR3 runs to 12 residues. Germline CDR1 is SNHLY and CDR2 is FYNNEI. The CDR3 spells CATKRDRGYSGF. For the CDR3, the DNA is TGTGCCACCAAGAGGGACAGGGGATACTCTGGGTTC. Complete variable domain (other parts from reference TRBV2 and TRBJ2-7): EPEVTQTPSHQVTQMGQEVILRCVPISNHLYFYWYRQILGQKVEFLVSFYNNEISEKSEIFDDQFSVERPDGSNFTLKIRSTKLEDSAMYFCATKRDRGYSGFGPGTRLTVT.

This clone was seen a few times. The gene calls are TRBV27 and TRBJ2-5, with 13 bases matching TRBD2. Germline V gene lookup returns CDR1 MNHEY and CDR2 SMNVEV (reference sequence). V shed 6 bases and J 5 bases; nucleotides not matched to a gene: 6. The CDR3 sequence is 15 residues long. The CDR3 region has the DNA TGTGCCAGCAGACCCGGACTAGCGGGAGTTGAGACCCAGTACTTC. Translated: CASRPGLAGVETQYF.

J is TRBJ2-1 and V is TRBV19, with D possibly being TRBD1 (7 bases). The V gene's germline CDR1 is LNHDA and CDR2 SQIVND (reference sequence). This CDR3 is built from 13 residues. V lost 4 bases and J 6 bases, leaving 10 bases between the germline ends. The CDR3 here is CASSRGDSNEQFF. The CDR3 nucleotides are TGTGCCAGTAGTAGGGGGGACAGCAATGAGCAGTTCTTC.

This chain uses TRBV7-2 with TRBJ2-7; 7 nucleotides match TRBD2. CDR1 SGHTA and CDR2 FQGNSA come from the germline V gene. This CDR3 has 15 residues. V shed 5 bases, J shed 2 bases, and the junction held 9 bases outside the gene matches. CDR3 loop: CASSITGLAAYEQYF. CDR3 DNA sequence: TGTGCCAGCAGCATCACGGGGCTAGCGGCCTACGAGCAGTACTTC.

The V and J genes are TRBV11-2 and TRBJ2-3; 7 bases match TRBD2. Germline V gene data show CDR1 as SGHAT and CDR2 as FQNNGV. The ends lost 4 bases at V and 2 bases at J; junction bases unmatched: 12. This CDR3 region has 17 residues. The CDR3 DNA reads TGTGCCAGCAGCTCAGAACGGGGGAGGGAGAACACAGATACGCAGTATTTT. Its protein is CASSSERGRENTDTQYF. Complete variable domain (other parts from reference TRBV11-2 and TRBJ2-3): EAGVAQSPRYKIIEKRQSVAFWCNPISGHATLYWYQQILGQGPKLLIQFQNNGVVDDSQLPKDRFSAERLKGVDSTLKIQPAKLEDSAVYLCASSSERGRENTDTQYFGPGTRLTVL.

V gene TRBV28 combines with J gene TRBJ2-2, with 7 bases lining up with TRBD1. The CDR3 runs to 14 residues. Germline lookup yields CDR1 MDHEN and CDR2 SYDVKM. V lost 5 bases, J lost 4 bases, and 4 bases stayed unmatched. CDR3 sequence (DNA): TGTGCCAGCAGTATGGGACAGACCACCGGGGAGCTGTTTTTT. Translated, it gives CASSMGQTTGELFF.

This clone was observed a handful of times. This chain connects TRBV6-5 to TRBJ2-7; 7 bases agree with TRBD1. The germline V gene encodes CDR1 MNHEY and CDR2 SVGAGI. The V gene end was trimmed by 5 bases and the J gene end by 5 bases; junction bases not matched to a gene: 12. The CDR3 length is 15 residues. The CDR3 is CASSRAGTARHEQYF. CDR3 DNA sequence: TGTGCCAGCAGTCGCGCCGGGACAGCTCGACACGAGCAGTACTTC.

The chain couples TRBV29-1 to TRBJ2-2, with 12 positions matching TRBD2. Germline loops: CDR1 SQVTM, CDR2 ANQGSEA. J gave up 4 bases and V 6 bases, and 15 bases lay outside the gene matches. This CDR3 contains 18 residues. CDR3 amino acids: CSVGGLAGGPMGTGELFF. In DNA, the CDR3 is TGCAGCGTCGGGGGGCTAGCGGGAGGGCCAATGGGCACCGGGGAGCTGTTTTTT.

This clone was counted between two and nine times. The chain recombines TRBV18 with TRBJ1-5; D uncertain. This CDR3 comprises 15 residues. Trimming left V 2 bases short and J 3 bases short, with 11 bases between. The germline CDR1 and CDR2 sequences are KGHSH and LQKENI. This CDR3 is CASSPKSTSNQPQHF. CDR3 DNA sequence: TGTGCCAGCTCACCAAAGAGTACTTCCAATCAGCCCCAGCATTTT.

The chain recombines TRBV9 with TRBJ1-1, with D possibly matching TRBD1 (5 bases). Trimming shortened V by 4 bases and J by 11 bases, and 12 bases separated the two germline ends. CDR1 is SGDLS and CDR2 is YYNGEE in the germline V gene. This CDR3 is 11 amino acids long. In nucleotides, the CDR3 is TGTGCCAGCAGCAGGGGCGGATGGGCTTTCTTT. As protein: CASSRGGWAFF.

The sample holds a few counts of this clone. The chain recombines TRBV5-4 with TRBJ2-1, with 10 bases fitting TRBD2. The CDR3 contains 16 residues. Germline CDR1 reads SGHNT; CDR2 reads YYREEE (reference sequence). Trimming at V came to 1 base and at J to 6 bases, leaving 7 bases not matched to a gene. This CDR3 is CASSLIERGGRNEQFF. CDR3 in DNA: TGTGCCAGCAGCTTGATCGAGCGGGGGGGTCGCAATGAGCAGTTCTTC.

The chain joins TRBV6-5 to TRBJ1-2; 8 bases map to TRBD1. Trimming took 4 bases from V and 7 from J; bases not matched to a gene: 8. This CDR3 is built from 14 residues. Germline V gene data show CDR1 as MNHEY and CDR2 as SVGAGI. The CDR3 region has the DNA TGTGCCAGCAGTTGGACGACAGGGGAAGGTGGCTACACCTTC. Its protein is CASSWTTGEGGYTF.

This clone appeared a few times. This chain joins TRBV4-2 and TRBJ2-5, with 11 bases fitting TRBD2. The CDR3 has 16 amino acids. Germline V lookup: CDR1 LGHNA, CDR2 YNFKEQ. J was trimmed by 7 bases and V by 4 bases; bases with no gene match: 11. In DNA form, the CDR3 reads TGTGCCAGCAGCCCCGGAGGCCTAGCGGGAGGTGTGACCCAGTACTTC. It translates to CASSPGGLAGGVTQYF.

This clone came up a few times. Here the CDR3 DNA reads TGTGCCAGCAGCTTAGCCGGACAGGGGGACTTTACTGAAGCTTTCTTT. It translates to CASSLAGQGDFTEAFF. The chain carries TRBV7-9 and TRBJ1-1, with TRBD1 matching 10 bases. The length of the CDR3 is 16 residues. Trimming took 0 bases from V and 5 from J; bases not matched to a gene: 6. Per germline, CDR1 SEHNR and CDR2 FQNEAQ (reference sequence).